These 22 T cell receptor beta chains originate from one sample sequenced in a study of shared clonotypes between healthy human individuals. The naive CD8 subset, CD45RO-negative cells positively selected for CCR7, excluded terminally differentiated effector memory CD45RA+ cells. The protocol was immunoSEQ multiplex PCR, while the TCRdb copy is restricted to in-frame clones and leaves out a portion. The data show about 1.9 million clones, 90% to 95% seen once. The sequenced sample consisted of naive CD8+ T cells from PBMCs. These receptors came from a man younger than 35 in good health. Some clones in this sample may be carry-over from other donors' samples.

In this sample, this clone turned up a few times. As DNA, the CDR3 is TGTGCCAGCAGCCCCGGAGGGGTAAACTATGGCTACACCTTC. Protein sequence: CASSPGGVNYGYTF. This sequence joins TRBV9 and TRBJ1-2, with D possibly being TRBD1 (5 bases). V was trimmed by 4 bases and J by 2 bases, leaving 12 bases between them. The CDR3 runs 14 residues. CDR1 SGDLS and CDR2 YYNGEE come from the germline V gene. The full variable domain, in which reference TRBV9 and TRBJ1-2 provide the parts outside the CDR3, is DSGVTQTPKHLITATGQRVTLRCSPRSGDLSVYWYQQSLDQGLQFLIQYYNGEERAKGNILERFSAQQFPDLHSELNLSSLELGDSALYFCASSPGGVNYGYTFGSGTRLTVV.

V is TRBV5-1 and J is TRBJ2-3; TRBD2 agrees at 8 bases. The CDR3 has 15 amino acids. CDR1 and CDR2 from the germline V gene are SGHRS and YFSETQ. J was trimmed by 0 bases and V by 4 bases; bases with no gene match: 4. The CDR3 DNA reads TGCGCCAGCAGCCCCGGGGGGGTTAGCACAGATACGCAGTATTTT. It translates to CASSPGGVSTDTQYF.

The CDR3 is CASSSLLGPSQETQYF. DNA for the CDR3: TGTGCCAGCAGCTCCCTGTTGGGGCCCTCCCAAGAGACCCAGTACTTC. This rearrangement joins TRBV6-6 to TRBJ2-5, with D tentatively TRBD1 (5 bases). The CDR3 totals 16 residues. V was clipped by 6 bases and J by 1 base, with 18 bases between them. Germline CDR1 MNHNY, CDR2 SVGAGI (reference sequence).

This clone was detected only once. V gene TRBV30 combines with J gene TRBJ2-7; no reliable D call. CDR3 length equals 15 residues. Between the trimmed V and J ends, which lost 0 bases and 5 bases, there was a span of 17 bases. Germline V CDR1 and CDR2: GTSNPN, SVGIG (reference sequence). The CDR3: CAWSVGSFGMDEQYF. The CDR3 nucleotides are TGTGCCTGGAGTGTCGGTAGTTTTGGGATGGACGAGCAGTACTTC.

The rearrangement joins TRBV27 to TRBJ1-2; D ambiguous. The germline V and J ends were trimmed by 5 bases and 2 bases, with 15 bases remaining between them. The length of the CDR3 is 15 residues. Germline CDR1 MNHEY, CDR2 SMNVEV (reference sequence). The chain's CDR3 is CASSPRPGRNYGYTF. The DNA of the CDR3 is TGTGCCAGCAGTCCGCGCCCCGGACGGAACTATGGCTACACCTTC.

The chain recombines TRBV10-3 with TRBJ2-7, with 9 bases aligning to TRBD2. Trimming cost V 0 bases and J 0 bases; bases outside gene matches: 12. Germline CDR1 reads ENHRY; CDR2 reads SYGVKD. The CDR3 totals 19 residues. CDR3 protein: CAISESRGSGSRISYEQYF. The CDR3 DNA sequence: TGTGCCATCAGTGAGTCTCGGGGTAGCGGGAGCCGAATCTCCTACGAGCAGTACTTC.

This clone was recorded only once. The rearrangement uses TRBV19 and TRBJ2-3; a possible D gene is TRBD2 (7 bases). Germline CDR1 is LNHDA and CDR2 is SQIVND (reference sequence). This CDR3 region has 17 residues. Trimming pared 5 bases from V and 4 bases from J, leaving 22 bases between. The DNA of the CDR3 is TGTGCCAGTAGTGTCTACTGGGGGGGCGGATGGTCAGATACGCAGTATTTT. It yields the protein CASSVYWGGGWSDTQYF.

About this clone itself: The sample holds other DNA sequences that translate to the same CDR3. This chain uses TRBV7-7 with TRBJ2-3; maybe TRBD2 (6 bases). Trimming took 1 base from V and 1 from J, leaving 6 bases between them. From germline, CDR1 is SSHAT and CDR2 FNYEAQ (reference sequence). CDR3 length: 14 residues. The CDR3 DNA is TGTGCCAGCAGCTTAGGACTAGGCACAGATACGCAGTATTTT. Translated: CASSLGLGTDTQYF.

This sequence joins TRBV11-2 and TRBJ2-7, with 16 bases identical to TRBD2. The CDR3 totals 18 residues. The ends lost 5 bases at V and 4 bases at J; junction bases unmatched: 11. Germline V gives CDR1 SGHAT, CDR2 FQNNGV. In DNA form, the CDR3 reads TGTGCCAGCAGCGCCCCCGGGACTAGCGGGAGGGCCTATTACGAGCAGTACTTC. Its protein is CASSAPGTSGRAYYEQYF.

Details on this clone: One junction end does not reproduce the germline sequence, and a read error may be involved. The chain is built from TRBV4-1 and TRBJ2-2; TRBD2 might be the D (6 bases). The CDR3 is 16 residues long. Germline loops: CDR1 MGHRA, CDR2 YSYEKL. The CDR3 loop is CASATGLAGNPGELFF. For the CDR3, the DNA is TGCGCCAGCGCCACGGGACTGGCGGGGAACCCCGGGGAGCTGTTTTTT.

The rearrangement uses TRBV7-9 and TRBJ2-1; possible D gene TRBD2, 5 bases. V lost 1 base and J lost 10, with 8 bases in between. The CDR3 runs to 12 residues. Germline V gene sequence: CDR1 SEHNR, CDR2 FQNEAQ (reference sequence). CDR3 amino acids: CASSLVGEEQFF. The CDR3 region has the DNA TGTGCCAGCAGCTTAGTGGGAGAAGAGCAGTTCTTC.

This chain uses TRBV19 with TRBJ1-2; D is uncertain. The germline V gene encodes CDR1 LNHDA and CDR2 SQIVND (reference sequence). CDR3 size: 16 residues. Between the trimmed V and J ends, which lost 2 bases and 0 bases, there was a span of 13 bases. The CDR3 DNA sequence: TGTGCCAGTAGTATAAGTTGGGCTGAAGCTAACTATGGCTACACCTTC. The encoded protein is CASSISWAEANYGYTF.

This sequence joins TRBV14 and TRBJ2-5; D unresolved. The CDR3 has 17 residues. Trimming pared 0 bases from V and 6 bases from J, leaving 20 bases between. Germline CDR1 and CDR2: SGHDN and FVKESK. The CDR3 sequence: CASSQEKDGQAVKTQYF. CDR3 nucleotides: TGTGCCAGCAGCCAAGAAAAAGACGGGCAGGCAGTAAAGACCCAGTACTTC. Looking up the rest from reference TRBV14 and TRBJ2-5 gives the full variable domain: EAGVTQFPSHSVIEKGQTVTLRCDPISGHDNLYWYRRVMGKEIKFLLHFVKESKQDESGMPNNRFLAERTGGTYSTLKVQPAELEDSGVYFCASSQEKDGQAVKTQYFGPGTRLLVL.

V usage is TRBV15 and J usage is TRBJ2-2, with D perhaps matching TRBD2 (6 bases). V was cut by 5 bases and J by 0 bases, with 13 bases left in between. Germline V gene lookup returns CDR1 LNHNV and CDR2 YYDKDF (reference sequence). The CDR3 has 16 amino acids. The CDR3 nucleotides read TGTGCCACCAGCGTTAGCTTAGCGGCGAACACCGGGGAGCTGTTTTTT. Residues: CATSVSLAANTGELFF.

The genes are TRBV5-8 and TRBJ2-3, with D perhaps being TRBD1 or TRBD2 (6 bases each). This CDR3 region has 17 residues. In germline, CDR1 is SGHTS, CDR2 YDEGEE. Trimming pared 4 bases from V and 0 bases from J, leaving 18 bases between. The CDR3 bases are TGTGCCAGCAGCGCCCCCGGTTGGGGGGCGAGCACAGATACGCAGTATTTT. It yields the protein CASSAPGWGASTDTQYF.

The chain links TRBV9 to TRBJ2-7, with 7 bases aligning to TRBD1. The CDR3 loop spans 12 amino acids. The ends lost 3 bases at V and 6 bases at J; junction bases unmatched: 3. Per germline, CDR1 SGDLS and CDR2 YYNGEE. CDR3 sequence (DNA): TGTGCCAGCAGCGCGTCAGGGGGCGAGCAGTACTTC. Amino acids: CASSASGGEQYF.

The chain couples TRBV7-6 to TRBJ1-2, with D possibly matching TRBD1 (6 bases). Germline V lookup: CDR1 SGHVS, CDR2 FNYEAQ. Trimming took 1 base from V and 7 from J, leaving 10 bases between them. The CDR3 has 13 amino acids. The CDR3 DNA sequence: TGTGCCAGCAGCTTAGGGGACATGGGTGGCTACACCTTC. It specifies CASSLGDMGGYTF.

The chain combines TRBV5-4 with TRBJ2-1; D not certain. Germline CDR1 SGHNT, CDR2 YYREEE (reference sequence). The CDR3 extends over 15 amino acids. Deletions cut 0 bases from V and 0 bases from J, with 7 bases between. The DNA of the CDR3 is TGTGCCAGCAGCTTGGGGGCAGACTCCTACAATGAGCAGTTCTTC. This encodes CASSLGADSYNEQFF.

J is TRBJ1-5 and V is TRBV28, with D perhaps matching TRBD1 (5 bases). Germline-derived CDR1 and CDR2 are MDHEN and SYDVKM. The CDR3 sequence is 15 residues long. The V end was cut by 7 bases, the J end by 1 base, with 14 bases between. CDR3 sequence (DNA): TGTGCCAGCACCTCGGGGGTAAGGAGCAATCAGCCCCAGCATTTT. It yields the protein CASTSGVRSNQPQHF.

The chain carries TRBV7-3 and TRBJ1-1, with unresolved D. Germline V lookup: CDR1 SGHTA, CDR2 FQGTGA. Deletions cut 0 bases from V and 5 bases from J, with 13 bases between. This CDR3 has 15 residues. The CDR3 sequence is CASSLTGSGPTEAFF. The CDR3 DNA sequence: TGTGCCAGCAGCTTAACGGGGTCCGGACCGACTGAAGCTTTCTTT.

This sequence joins TRBV11-2 and TRBJ2-5; TRBD2 aligns across 10 bases. CDR3 size: 14 residues. The V gene end was trimmed by 6 bases and the J gene end by 5 bases; junction bases not matched to a gene: 6. CDR1 is SGHAT and CDR2 is FQNNGV in the germline V gene. CDR3 residues: CASSNPGLAETQYF. CDR3 nucleotide sequence: TGTGCCAGCAGTAACCCGGGACTAGCGGAGACCCAGTACTTC.

The table lists this clone with a count of one. This chain uses TRBV28 with TRBJ2-3; the match to TRBD1 covers 11 bases. The germline V gene encodes CDR1 MDHEN and CDR2 SYDVKM. CDR3 size: 15 residues. The J segment lost 6 bases and the V segment lost 3 bases, leaving 5 bases of the junction unmatched. CDR3 sequence reads: CASSFWTGGSDTQYF. In nucleotides, the CDR3 is TGTGCCAGCAGTTTCTGGACAGGGGGCTCGGATACGCAGTATTTT.